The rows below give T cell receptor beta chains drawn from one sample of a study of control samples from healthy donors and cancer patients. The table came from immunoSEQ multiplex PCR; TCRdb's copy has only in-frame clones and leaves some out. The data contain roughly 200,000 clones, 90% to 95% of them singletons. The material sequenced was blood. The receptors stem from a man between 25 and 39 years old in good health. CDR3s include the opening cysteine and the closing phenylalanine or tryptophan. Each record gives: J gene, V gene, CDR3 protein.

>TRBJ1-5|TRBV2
CASSNTGKNQPQHF
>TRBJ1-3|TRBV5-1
CASSLTGTEDTIYF
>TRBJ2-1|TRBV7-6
CASSRGHRSYNEQFF
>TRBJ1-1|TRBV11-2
CASSPPGNTEAFF
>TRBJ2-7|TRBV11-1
CASSSLAGEQYF
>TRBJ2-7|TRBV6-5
CASSYVQGAGREQYF
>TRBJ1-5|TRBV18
CASSPPGGPGGNQPQHF
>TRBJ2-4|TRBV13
CASSSRDGINIQYF
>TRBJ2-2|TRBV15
CATSRGTPNTGELFF
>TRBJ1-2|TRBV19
CASSIGTGILYGYTF
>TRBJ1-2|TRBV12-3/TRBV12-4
CASSRSNYGYTF
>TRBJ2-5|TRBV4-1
CASSQAAGTGGQETQYF
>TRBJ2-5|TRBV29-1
CSVATLPRTSGGGGKETQYF
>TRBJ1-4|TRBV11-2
CASSLAININRNEKLFF
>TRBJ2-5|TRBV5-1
CASSAAYRRQGIGETQYF
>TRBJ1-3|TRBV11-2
CASSPQYSYGNTIYF
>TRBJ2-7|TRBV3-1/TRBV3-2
CASSPSRGGGIYEQYF
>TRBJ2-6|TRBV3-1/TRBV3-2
CASSPQPPGSSSGANVLTF
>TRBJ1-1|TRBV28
CASSLPDRGFTEAFF
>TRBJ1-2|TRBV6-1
CASSEVVRAFYGYTF
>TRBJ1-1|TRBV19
CASSMAGSRAEAFF
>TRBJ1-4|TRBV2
CASMTQGVGEKLFF
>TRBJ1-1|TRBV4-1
CASSQDSARAPTEAFF
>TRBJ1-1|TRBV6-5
CASRPGNTEAFF
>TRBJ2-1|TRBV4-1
CASSQVGTLWEQFF
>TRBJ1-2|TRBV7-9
CASSLWTEANYGYTF
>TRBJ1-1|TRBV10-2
CASSEIGNTEAFF
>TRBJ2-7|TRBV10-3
CAISGQGYHEQYF
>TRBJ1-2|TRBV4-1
CASSQPNTGGYGYTF
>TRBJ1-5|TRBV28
CASSLVGGRQPQHF
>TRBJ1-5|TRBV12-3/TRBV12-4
CASAGGTQPQHF
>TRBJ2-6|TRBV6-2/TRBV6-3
CASSSRDSSLLSGANVLTF
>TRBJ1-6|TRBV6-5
CASTNYGGYSSPLHF
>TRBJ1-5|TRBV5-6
CASSLGTIWGNQPQHF
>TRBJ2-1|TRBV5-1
CASSGGEQSNEQFF
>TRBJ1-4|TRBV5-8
CASSCGVGRNEKLFF
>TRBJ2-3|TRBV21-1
CASSKGIGDSTDTQYF
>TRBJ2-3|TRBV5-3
CARSPRGLGRGSTDTQYF
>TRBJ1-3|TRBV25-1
CASSVGVAGNTIYF
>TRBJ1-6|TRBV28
CASSLGQGLYNSPLHF
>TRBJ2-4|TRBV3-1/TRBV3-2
CASSHTNRGVGNIQYF
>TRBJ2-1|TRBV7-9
CASSLGNYNEQFF
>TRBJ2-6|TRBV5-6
CASSLDGAGANVLTF
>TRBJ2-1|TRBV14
CATLTRGGDEQFF